The TCR beta chain described here comes from a study of cytomegalovirus exposure and HLA in healthy donors. Amplification used 60 Vbeta primers and 13 Jbeta primers. The assay was immunoSEQ multiplex PCR, and TCRdb's table has in-frame clones only and misses some. Here the sample spans about 130,000 clones, just under 80% being singletons. This clone was counted a few times. Material for sequencing was PBMCs. The TCR originated in a woman in her 40s in good health and CMV-seronegative.

The CDR3 DNA reads TGTGCCAGCAGTCAAGACCGGGAAACAGGAGGGAATGAAAAACTGTTTTTT. This gives the protein CASSQDRETGGNEKLFF. This rearrangement joins TRBV28 to TRBJ1-4, with a weak D call TRBD1 (5 bases). This CDR3 is built from 17 residues. V lost 5 bases to trimming and J lost 5 bases, with 21 bases between them. Germline CDR1 MDHEN, CDR2 SYDVKM.